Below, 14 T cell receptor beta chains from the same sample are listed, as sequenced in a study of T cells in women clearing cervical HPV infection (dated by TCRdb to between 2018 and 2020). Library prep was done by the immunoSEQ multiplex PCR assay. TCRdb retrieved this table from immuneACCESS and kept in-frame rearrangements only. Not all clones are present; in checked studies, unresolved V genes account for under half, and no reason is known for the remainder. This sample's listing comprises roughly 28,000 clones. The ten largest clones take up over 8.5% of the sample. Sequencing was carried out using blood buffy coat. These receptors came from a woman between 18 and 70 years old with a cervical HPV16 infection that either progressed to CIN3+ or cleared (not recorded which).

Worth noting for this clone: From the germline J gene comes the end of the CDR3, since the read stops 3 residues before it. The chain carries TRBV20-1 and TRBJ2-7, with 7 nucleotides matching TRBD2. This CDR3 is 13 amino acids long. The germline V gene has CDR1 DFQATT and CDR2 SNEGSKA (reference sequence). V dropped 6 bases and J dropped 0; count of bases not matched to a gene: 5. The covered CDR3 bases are TGCAGTGCCGGGGGGAGCTTCTCCTACGAG. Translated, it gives CSAGGSFSYE. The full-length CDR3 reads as CSAGGSFSYEQYF.

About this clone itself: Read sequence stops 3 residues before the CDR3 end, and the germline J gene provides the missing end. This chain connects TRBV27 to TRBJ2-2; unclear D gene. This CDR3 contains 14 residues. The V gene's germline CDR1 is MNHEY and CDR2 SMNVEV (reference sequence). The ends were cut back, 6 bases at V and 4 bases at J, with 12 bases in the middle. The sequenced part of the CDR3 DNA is TGTGCCAGCAGACCCATCACCAGCACCGGGGAG. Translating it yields CASRPITSTGE. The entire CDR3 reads CASRPITSTGELFF.

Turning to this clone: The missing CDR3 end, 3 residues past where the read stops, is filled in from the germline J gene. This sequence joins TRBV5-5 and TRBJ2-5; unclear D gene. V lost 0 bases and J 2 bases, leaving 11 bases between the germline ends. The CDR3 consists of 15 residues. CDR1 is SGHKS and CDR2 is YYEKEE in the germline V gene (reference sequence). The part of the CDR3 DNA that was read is TGTGCCAGCAGCTTGGAGTGGCAGGAGCAAGAGACC. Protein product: CASSLEWQEQET. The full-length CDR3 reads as CASSLEWQEQETQYF.

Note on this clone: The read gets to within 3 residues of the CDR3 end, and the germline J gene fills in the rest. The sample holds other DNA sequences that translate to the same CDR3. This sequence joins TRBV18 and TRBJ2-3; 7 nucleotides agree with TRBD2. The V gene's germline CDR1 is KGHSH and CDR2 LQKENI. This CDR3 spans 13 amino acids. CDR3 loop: CASSPGLQETQYF. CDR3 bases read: TGTGCCAGCTCGCCGGGACTACAAGAGACG.

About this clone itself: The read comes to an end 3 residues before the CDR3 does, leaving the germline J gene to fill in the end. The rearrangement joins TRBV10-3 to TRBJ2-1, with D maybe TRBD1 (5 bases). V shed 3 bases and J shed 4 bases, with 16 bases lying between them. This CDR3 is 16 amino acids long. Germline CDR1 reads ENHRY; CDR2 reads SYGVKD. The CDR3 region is CAISEPLGPTYNEQFF. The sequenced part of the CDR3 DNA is TGTGCCATCAGTGAACCCCTGGGGCCAACATACAATGAG.

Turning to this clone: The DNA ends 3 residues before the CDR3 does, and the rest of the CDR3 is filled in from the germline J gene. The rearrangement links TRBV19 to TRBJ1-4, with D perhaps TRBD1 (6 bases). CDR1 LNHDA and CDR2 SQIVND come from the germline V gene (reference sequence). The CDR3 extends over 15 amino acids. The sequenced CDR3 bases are TGTGCCTCAAACCGAAAGGGAGCGGGGGCCAACGTA. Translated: CASNRKGAGANV. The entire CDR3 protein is CASNRKGAGANVLFF.

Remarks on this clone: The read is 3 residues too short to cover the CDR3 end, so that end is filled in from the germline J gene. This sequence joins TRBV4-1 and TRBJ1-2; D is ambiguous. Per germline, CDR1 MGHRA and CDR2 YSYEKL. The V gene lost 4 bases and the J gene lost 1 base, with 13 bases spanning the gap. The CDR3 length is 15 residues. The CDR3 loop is CASSPVRSSNYGYTF. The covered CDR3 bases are TGCGCCAGCAGCCCTGTAAGGTCAAGTAACTATGGC.

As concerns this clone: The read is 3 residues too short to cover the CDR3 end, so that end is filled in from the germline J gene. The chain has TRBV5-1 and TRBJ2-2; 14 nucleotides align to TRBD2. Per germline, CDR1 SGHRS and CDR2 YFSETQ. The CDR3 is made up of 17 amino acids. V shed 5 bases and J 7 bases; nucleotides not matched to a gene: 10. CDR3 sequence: CASSLQTSGRVGGELFF. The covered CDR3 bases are TGCGCCAGCAGTCTCCAGACTAGCGGGAGGGTCGGCGGGGAG.

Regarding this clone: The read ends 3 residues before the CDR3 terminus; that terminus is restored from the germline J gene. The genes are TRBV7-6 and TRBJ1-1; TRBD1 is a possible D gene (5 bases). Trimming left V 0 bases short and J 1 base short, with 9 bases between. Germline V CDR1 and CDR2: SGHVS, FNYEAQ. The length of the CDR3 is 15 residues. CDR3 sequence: CASSLAYQGNTEAFF. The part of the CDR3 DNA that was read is TGTGCCAGCAGCTTAGCGTACCAGGGGAACACTGAA.

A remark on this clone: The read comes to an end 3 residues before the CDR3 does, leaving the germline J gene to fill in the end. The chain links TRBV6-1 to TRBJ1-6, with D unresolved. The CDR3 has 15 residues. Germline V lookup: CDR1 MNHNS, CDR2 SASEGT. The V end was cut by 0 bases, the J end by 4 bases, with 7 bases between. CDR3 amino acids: CASSEARQYNSPLHF. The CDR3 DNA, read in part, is TGTGCCAGCAGTGAAGCGCGGCAGTATAATTCACCC.

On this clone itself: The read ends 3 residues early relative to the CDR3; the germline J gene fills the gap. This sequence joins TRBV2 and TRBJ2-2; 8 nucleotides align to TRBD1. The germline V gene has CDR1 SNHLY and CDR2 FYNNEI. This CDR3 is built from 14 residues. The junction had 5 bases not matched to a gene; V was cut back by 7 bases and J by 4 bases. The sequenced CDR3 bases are TGTGCCAGCAAGGGACAGGCAATCACCGGGGAG. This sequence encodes CASKGQAITGE. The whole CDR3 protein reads CASKGQAITGELFF.

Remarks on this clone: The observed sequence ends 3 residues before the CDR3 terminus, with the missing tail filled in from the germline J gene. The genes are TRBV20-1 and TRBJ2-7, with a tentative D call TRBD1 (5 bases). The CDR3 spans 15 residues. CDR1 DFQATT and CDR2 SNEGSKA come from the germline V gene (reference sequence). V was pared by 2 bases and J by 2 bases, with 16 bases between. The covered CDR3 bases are TGCAGTGCTAGAACCTACAGGAATTTTACCTACGAG. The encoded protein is CSARTYRNFTYE. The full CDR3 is CSARTYRNFTYEQYF.

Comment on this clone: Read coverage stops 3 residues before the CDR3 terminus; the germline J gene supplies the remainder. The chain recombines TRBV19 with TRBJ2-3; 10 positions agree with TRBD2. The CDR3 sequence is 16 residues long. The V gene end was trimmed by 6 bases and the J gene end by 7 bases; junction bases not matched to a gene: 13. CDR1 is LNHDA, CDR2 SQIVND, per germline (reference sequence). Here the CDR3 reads CASSAGASGGANTQYF. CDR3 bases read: TGTGCCAGTAGCGCAGGGGCCAGCGGGGGGGCTAATACG.

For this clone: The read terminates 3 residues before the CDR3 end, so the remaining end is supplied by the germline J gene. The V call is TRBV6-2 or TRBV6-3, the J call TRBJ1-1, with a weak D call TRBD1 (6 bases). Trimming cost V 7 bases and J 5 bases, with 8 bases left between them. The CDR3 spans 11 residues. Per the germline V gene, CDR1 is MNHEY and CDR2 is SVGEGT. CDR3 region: CASTRGTEAFF. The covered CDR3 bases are TGTGCCAGCACGAGGGGGACTGAA.